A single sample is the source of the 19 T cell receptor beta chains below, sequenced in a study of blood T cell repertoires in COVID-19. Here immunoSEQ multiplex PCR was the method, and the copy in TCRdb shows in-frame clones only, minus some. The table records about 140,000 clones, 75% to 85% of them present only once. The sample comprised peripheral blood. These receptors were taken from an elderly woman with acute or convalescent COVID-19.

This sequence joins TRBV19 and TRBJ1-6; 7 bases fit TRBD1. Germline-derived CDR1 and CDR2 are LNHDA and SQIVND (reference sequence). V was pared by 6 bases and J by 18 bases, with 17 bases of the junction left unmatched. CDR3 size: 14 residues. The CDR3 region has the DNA TGTGCCAGTAGCCAAGACAGGGTCGGCCCGCCGTCCCACTTT. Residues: CASSQDRVGPPSHF.

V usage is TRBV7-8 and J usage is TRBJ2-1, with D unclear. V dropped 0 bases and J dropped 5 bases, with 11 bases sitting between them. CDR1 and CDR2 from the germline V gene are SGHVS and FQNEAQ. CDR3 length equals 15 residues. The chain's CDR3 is CASSLAPWQNNEQFF. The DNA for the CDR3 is TGTGCCAGCAGCTTAGCCCCTTGGCAAAACAATGAGCAGTTCTTC.

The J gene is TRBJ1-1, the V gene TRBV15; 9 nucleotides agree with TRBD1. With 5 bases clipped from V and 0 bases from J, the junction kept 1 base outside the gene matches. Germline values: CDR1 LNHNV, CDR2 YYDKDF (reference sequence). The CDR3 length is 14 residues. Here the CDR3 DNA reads TGTGCCACCAGCGGGGACAGGGTGAACACTGAAGCTTTCTTT. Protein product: CATSGDRVNTEAFF.

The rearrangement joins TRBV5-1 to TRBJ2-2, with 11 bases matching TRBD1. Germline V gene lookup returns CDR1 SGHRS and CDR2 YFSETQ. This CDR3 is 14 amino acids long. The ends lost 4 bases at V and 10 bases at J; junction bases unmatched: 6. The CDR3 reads CASSLRDRGKELFF. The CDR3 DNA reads TGCGCCAGCAGCCTCCGGGACAGGGGGAAGGAGCTGTTTTTT.

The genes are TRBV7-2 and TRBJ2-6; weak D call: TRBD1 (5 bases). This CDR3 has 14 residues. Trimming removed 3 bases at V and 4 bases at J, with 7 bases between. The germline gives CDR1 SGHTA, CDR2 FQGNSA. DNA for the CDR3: TGTGCCAGCAGCTTCACAGGAGGGGCCAACGTCCTGACTTTC. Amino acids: CASSFTGGANVLTF.

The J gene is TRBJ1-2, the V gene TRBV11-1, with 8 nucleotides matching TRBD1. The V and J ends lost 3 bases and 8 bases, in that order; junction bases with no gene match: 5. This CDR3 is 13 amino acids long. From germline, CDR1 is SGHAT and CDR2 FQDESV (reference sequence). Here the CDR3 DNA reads TGTGCCAGCAGCTTTTCAGGGGGCGGAGGCTACACCTTC. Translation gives CASSFSGGGGYTF.

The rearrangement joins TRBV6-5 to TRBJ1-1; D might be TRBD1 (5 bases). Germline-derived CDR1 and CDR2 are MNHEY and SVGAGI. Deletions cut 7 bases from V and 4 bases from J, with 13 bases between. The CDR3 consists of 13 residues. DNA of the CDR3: TGTGCCAGCATACCCCGGCAGGGCACTGAAGCTTTCTTT. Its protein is CASIPRQGTEAFF.

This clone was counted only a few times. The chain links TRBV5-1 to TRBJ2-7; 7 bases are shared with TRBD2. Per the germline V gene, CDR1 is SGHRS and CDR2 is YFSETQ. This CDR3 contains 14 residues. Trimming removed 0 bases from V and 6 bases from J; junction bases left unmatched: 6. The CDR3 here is CASSLEGGFREQYF. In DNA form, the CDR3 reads TGCGCCAGCAGCTTGGAGGGAGGGTTCCGCGAGCAGTACTTC.

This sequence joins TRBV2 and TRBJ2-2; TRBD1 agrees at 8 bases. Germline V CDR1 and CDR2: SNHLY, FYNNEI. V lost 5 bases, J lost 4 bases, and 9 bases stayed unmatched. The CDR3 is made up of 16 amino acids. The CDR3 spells CASSYQGAAGTGELFF. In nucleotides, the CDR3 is TGTGCCAGCAGTTACCAGGGGGCAGCTGGCACCGGGGAGCTGTTTTTT.

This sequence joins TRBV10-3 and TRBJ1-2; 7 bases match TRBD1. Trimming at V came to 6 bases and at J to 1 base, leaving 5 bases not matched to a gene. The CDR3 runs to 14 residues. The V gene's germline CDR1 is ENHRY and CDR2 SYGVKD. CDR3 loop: CAIREGQFNYGYTF. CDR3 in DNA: TGTGCCATCAGGGAGGGACAGTTTAACTATGGCTACACCTTC.

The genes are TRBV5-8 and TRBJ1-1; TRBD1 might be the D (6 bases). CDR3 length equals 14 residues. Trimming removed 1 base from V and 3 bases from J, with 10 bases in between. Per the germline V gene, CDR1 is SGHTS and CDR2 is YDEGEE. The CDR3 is CASSLTGIYTEAFF. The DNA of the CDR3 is TGTGCCAGCAGCTTGACAGGGATCTACACTGAAGCTTTCTTT.

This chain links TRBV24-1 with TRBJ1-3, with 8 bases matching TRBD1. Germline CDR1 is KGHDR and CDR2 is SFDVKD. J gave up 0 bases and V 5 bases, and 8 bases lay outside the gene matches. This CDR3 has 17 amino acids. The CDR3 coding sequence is TGTGCCACCAGTGGAACCGGGACAGGAGTCTCTGGAAACACCATATATTTT. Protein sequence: CATSGTGTGVSGNTIYF.

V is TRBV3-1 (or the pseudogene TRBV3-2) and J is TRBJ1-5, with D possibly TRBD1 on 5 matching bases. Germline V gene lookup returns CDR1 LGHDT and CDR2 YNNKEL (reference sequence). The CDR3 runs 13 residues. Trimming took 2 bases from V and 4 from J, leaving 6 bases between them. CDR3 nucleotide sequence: TGTGCCAGCAGCCAACGGGGGAATCAGCCCCAGCATTTT. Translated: CASSQRGNQPQHF.

The CDR3 coding sequence is TGTGCCAGCAGCTTAGGGGGCGCTGGGACTAACTATGGCTACACCTTC. This encodes CASSLGGAGTNYGYTF. The chain is built from TRBV7-2 and TRBJ1-2, with D tentatively TRBD1 (5 bases). The germline V and J ends were trimmed by 1 base and 0 bases, with 12 bases remaining between them. Germline-derived CDR1 and CDR2 are SGHTA and FQGNSA. CDR3 length: 16 residues.

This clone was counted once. In DNA form, the CDR3 reads TGTGCCAGCAGCCTCGCGACTCAGGGTGGCTACACCTTC. The encoded protein is CASSLATQGGYTF. The chain recombines TRBV5-5 with TRBJ1-2, with D possibly TRBD1 on 5 matching bases. The CDR3 covers 13 residues. Germline loops: CDR1 SGHKS, CDR2 YYEKEE (reference sequence). V shed 4 bases and J shed 7 bases, with 14 bases lying between them. The full variable domain, with the rest looked up from reference TRBV5-5 and TRBJ1-2, is DAGVTQSPTHLIKTRGQQVTLRCSPISGHKSVSWYQQVLGQGPQFIFQYYEKEERGRGNFPDRFSARQFPNYSSELNVNALLLGDSALYLCASSLATQGGYTFGSGTRLTVV.

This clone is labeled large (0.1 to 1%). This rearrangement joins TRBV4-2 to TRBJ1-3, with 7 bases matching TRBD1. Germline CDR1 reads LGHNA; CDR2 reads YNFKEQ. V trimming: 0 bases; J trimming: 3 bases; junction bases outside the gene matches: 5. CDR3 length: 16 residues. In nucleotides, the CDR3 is TGTGCCAGCAGCCAAGATGGGACAGCAGTTGGAAACACCATATATTTT. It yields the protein CASSQDGTAVGNTIYF.

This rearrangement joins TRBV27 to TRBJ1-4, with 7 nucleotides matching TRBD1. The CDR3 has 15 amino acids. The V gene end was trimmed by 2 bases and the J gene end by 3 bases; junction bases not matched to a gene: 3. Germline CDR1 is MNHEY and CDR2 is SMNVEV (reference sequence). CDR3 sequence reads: CASSLNGQANEKLFF. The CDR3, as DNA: TGTGCCAGCAGTTTAAATGGACAGGCTAATGAAAAACTGTTTTTT.

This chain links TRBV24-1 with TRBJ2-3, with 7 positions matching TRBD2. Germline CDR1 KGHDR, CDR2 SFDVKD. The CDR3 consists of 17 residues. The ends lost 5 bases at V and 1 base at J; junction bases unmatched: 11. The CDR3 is CATSAGGWGQGTDTQYF. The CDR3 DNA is TGTGCCACCAGTGCGGGGGGTTGGGGCCAGGGCACAGATACGCAGTATTTT.

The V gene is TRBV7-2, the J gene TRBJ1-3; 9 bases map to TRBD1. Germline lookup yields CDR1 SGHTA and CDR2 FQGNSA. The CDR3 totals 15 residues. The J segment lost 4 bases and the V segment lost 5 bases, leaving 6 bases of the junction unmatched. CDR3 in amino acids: CASSPPGQGGNTIYF. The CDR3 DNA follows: TGTGCCAGCAGCCCCCCGGGACAGGGAGGAAACACCATATATTTT.